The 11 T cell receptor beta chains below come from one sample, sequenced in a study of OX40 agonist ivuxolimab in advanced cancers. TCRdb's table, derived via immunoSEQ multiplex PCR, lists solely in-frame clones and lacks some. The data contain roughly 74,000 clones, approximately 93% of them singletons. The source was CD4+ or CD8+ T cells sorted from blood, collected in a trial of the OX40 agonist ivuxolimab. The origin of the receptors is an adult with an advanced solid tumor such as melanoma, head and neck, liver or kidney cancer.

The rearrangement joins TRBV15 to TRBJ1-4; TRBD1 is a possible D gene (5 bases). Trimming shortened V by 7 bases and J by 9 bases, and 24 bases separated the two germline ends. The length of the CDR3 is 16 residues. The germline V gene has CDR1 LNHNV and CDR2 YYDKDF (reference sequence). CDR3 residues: CATTPESGQDTKKLFF. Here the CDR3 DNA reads TGTGCCACCACCCCTGAATCGGGGCAAGATACAAAAAAACTGTTTTTT.

CDR3 protein: CASSDSDHYGYTF. The CDR3 bases are TGTGCCAGCAGCGACTCGGACCACTATGGCTACACCTTC. The chain is built from TRBV7-9 and TRBJ1-2; no firm D call. The CDR3 loop spans 13 amino acids. Trimming took off 5 bases at V and 3 bases at J, with 10 bases between the two ends. Germline-derived CDR1 and CDR2 are SEHNR and FQNEAQ (reference sequence).

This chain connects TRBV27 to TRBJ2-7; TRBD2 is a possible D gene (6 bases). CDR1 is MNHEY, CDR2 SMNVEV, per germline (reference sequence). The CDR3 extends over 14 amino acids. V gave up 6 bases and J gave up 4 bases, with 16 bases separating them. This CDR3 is CASRGGAGLYEQYF. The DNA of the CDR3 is TGTGCCAGCAGAGGAGGGGCAGGTCTTTACGAGCAGTACTTC.

CDR3 DNA: TGCAGTGCCCCAACCAACTACGAGCAGTACTTC. The encoded protein is CSAPTNYEQYF. The chain uses TRBV20-1 and TRBJ2-7; unclear D gene. Germline lookup yields CDR1 DFQATT and CDR2 SNEGSKA (reference sequence). This CDR3 region has 11 residues. The germline V and J ends were trimmed by 6 bases and 3 bases, with 9 bases remaining between them.

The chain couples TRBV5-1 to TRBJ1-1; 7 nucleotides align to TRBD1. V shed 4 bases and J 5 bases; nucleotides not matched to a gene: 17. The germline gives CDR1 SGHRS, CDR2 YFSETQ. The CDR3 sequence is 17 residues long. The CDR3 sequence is CASSAEGGPALGTEAFF. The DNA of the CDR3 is TGCGCCAGCAGCGCGGAAGGGGGCCCCGCTTTAGGGACTGAAGCTTTCTTT.

CDR3 nucleotides: TGTGCCAGCAGTGACGACAGGGGGCTAGGGCAGCCCCAGCATTTT. Its translation: CASSDDRGLGQPQHF. The chain combines TRBV2 with TRBJ1-5; 10 nucleotides agree with TRBD1. The CDR3 has 15 residues. Germline trimming cut 3 bases from V and 7 bases from J; bases unmatched to any gene: 6. CDR1 is SNHLY and CDR2 is FYNNEI in the germline V gene.

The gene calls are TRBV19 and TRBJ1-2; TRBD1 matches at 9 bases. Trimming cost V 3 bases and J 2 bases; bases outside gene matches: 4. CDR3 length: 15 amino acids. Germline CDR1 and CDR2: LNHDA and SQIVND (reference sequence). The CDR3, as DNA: TGTGCCAGTAGTATTAGGACAGGGGAGAACTATGGCTACACCTTC. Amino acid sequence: CASSIRTGENYGYTF.

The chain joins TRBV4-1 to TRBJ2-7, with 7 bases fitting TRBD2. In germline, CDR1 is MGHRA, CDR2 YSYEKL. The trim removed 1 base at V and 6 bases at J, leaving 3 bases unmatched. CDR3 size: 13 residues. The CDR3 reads CASSQAGGLEQYF. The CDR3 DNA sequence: TGCGCCAGCAGCCAAGCGGGGGGTCTCGAGCAGTACTTC.

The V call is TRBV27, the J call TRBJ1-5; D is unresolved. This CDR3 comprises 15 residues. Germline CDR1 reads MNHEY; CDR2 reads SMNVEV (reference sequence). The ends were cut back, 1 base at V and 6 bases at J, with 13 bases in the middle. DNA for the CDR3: TGTGCCAGCAGTTTATTCGGGGATGTTACTCAGCCCCAGCATTTT. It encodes CASSLFGDVTQPQHF.

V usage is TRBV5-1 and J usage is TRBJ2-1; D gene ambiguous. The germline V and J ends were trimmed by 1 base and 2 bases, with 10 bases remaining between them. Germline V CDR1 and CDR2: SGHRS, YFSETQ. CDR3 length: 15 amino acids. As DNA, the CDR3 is TGCGCCAGCAGCTTGAGGCACCCGACCTACAATGAGCAGTTCTTC. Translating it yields CASSLRHPTYNEQFF. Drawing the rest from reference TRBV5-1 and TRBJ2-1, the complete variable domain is KAGVTQTPRYLIKTRGQQVTLSCSPISGHRSVSWYQQTPGQGLQFLFEYFSETQRNKGNFPGRFSGRQFSNSRSEMNVSTLELGDSALYLCASSLRHPTYNEQFFGPGTRLTVL.

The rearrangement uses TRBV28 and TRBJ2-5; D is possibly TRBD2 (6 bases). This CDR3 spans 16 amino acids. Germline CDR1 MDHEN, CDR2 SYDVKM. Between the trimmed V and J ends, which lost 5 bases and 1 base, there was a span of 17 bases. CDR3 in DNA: TGTGCCAGCAGTCTCTCGGCGGGAAGGGTCCAAGAGACCCAGTACTTC. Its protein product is CASSLSAGRVQETQYF.